The clone carrying this T cell receptor beta chain was seen only a few times. Libraries of TCR beta came from iRepertoire HTBI primers plus Arm-PCR of CDR3 regions. TCRdb fed the multiplex PCR reads into MiXCR, producing one record per CDR3 protein. This sample has approximately 290,000 distinct CDR3 sequences, with roughly a fifth found just once. Time point of the sample: persistent/refractory GD, antithyroid drugs over 5 years with positive TRAb. The TCR library was prepared using RNA isolated from PBMCs. Patients were from an endocrinology department in Xi'an, China. The data derive from a study of regulatory T cells in long-lasting Graves disease. The wider study: Over 5 years of antithyroid drugs with positive TSH receptor antibodies was taken to mean persistent Graves' disease.

Looked up from germline, CDR1 is SGHTA and CDR2 is FQGNSA. With 1 base clipped from V and 2 bases from J, the junction kept 4 bases outside the gene matches. The CDR3 length is 15 residues. The V call is TRBV7-2, the J call TRBJ2-7; 8 bases match TRBD2. The specimen was peripheral blood mononuclear cells (PBMCs), collected when the disease was refractory, from a patient treated with antithyroid drugs. This receptor was obtained from a female donor with Graves disease. DNA of the CDR3: TGTGCCAGCAGCTTAGAGAGTAGCGGGGCCTACGAGCAGTACTTC. It specifies CASSLESSGAYEQYF.